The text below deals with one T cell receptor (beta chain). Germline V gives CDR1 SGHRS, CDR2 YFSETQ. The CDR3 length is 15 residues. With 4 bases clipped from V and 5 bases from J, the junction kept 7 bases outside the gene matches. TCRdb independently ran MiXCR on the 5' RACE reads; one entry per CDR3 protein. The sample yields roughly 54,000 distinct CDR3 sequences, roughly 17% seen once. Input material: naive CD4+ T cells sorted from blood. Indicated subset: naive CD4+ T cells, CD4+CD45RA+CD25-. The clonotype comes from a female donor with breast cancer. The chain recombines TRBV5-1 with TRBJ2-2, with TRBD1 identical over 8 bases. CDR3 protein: CASSPLTGETGELFF. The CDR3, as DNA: TGCGCCAGCAGCCCATTGACAGGGGAGACCGGGGAGCTGTTTTTT.